This entry features one T cell receptor beta chain sequence. The CDR3 loop spans 17 amino acids. The J segment lost 3 bases and the V segment lost 2 bases, leaving 3 bases of the junction unmatched. Germline CDR1 MNHNS, CDR2 SASEGT. The sample comes from a study of identical twins. A single record per CDR3 protein comes from TCRdb applying MiXCR to the 5' RACE reads. The sample records a few hundred thousand distinct CDR3 sequences, 9.6% being singletons. Another study also made use of these data, one on yellow fever vaccine responses in identical twins.

The sequenced sample was PBMCs. The chain links TRBV6-1 to TRBJ2-4; the match to TRBD2 covers 14 bases. This clonotype was obtained from a woman aged 18-29 years in good health. In nucleotides, the CDR3 is TGTGCCAGCAGTGAACTGACTAGCGGGAGGGTCAAAAACATTCAGTACTTC. Translating it yields CASSELTSGRVKNIQYF.